The 15 T cell receptor beta chains in this list originate from one sample, sequenced in a study of T cell clones after liver transplantation. Clones were sequenced by immunoSEQ multiplex PCR, and TCRdb holds only the in-frame ones, with some missing. Among roughly 80,000 clones, approximately 87% were seen once, and the ten largest hold 2.8%. This sample comprised CD4+ T cells from blood, obtained at the 22-month timepoint. These receptors were obtained from a human patient who received a liver transplant. Some T cells may be provided by the graft donor.

CDR3 residues: CASSPTSGGAGNEQFF. In DNA, the CDR3 is TGTGCCAGCAGCCCGACTAGCGGGGGGGCGGGAAATGAGCAGTTCTTC. The chain carries TRBV11-3 and TRBJ2-1, with 14 nucleotides matching TRBD2. In germline, CDR1 is SGHNT, CDR2 YENEEA. The ends lost 5 bases at V and 7 bases at J; junction bases unmatched: 7. This CDR3 contains 16 residues.

The chain recombines TRBV11-3 with TRBJ2-1; D perhaps matches TRBD1 (5 bases). V was pared by 5 bases and J by 2 bases, with 10 bases between. The CDR3 spans 14 residues. Germline loops: CDR1 SGHNT, CDR2 YENEEA. The CDR3 DNA sequence: TGTGCCAGCAGCCCAGGGTATCCCTACAATGAGCAGTTCTTC. Protein: CASSPGYPYNEQFF.

The chain recombines TRBV9 with TRBJ2-3; 7 positions match TRBD2. With V trimmed by 0 bases and J by 2 bases, 18 bases remained unmatched. CDR3 length: 20 residues. The germline CDR1 and CDR2 sequences are SGDLS and YYNGEE. The CDR3 DNA reads as TGTGCCAGCAGCGTAGGCGGGGGTGGCGGGATCGCTACTGACACAGATACGCAGTATTTT. This gives the protein CASSVGGGGGIATDTDTQYF.

V and J are TRBV11-1 and TRBJ2-4, with a possible D match to TRBD2 (6 bases). The germline V and J ends were trimmed by 1 base and 8 bases, with 18 bases remaining between them. The CDR3 length is 16 residues. The germline V gene has CDR1 SGHAT and CDR2 FQDESV (reference sequence). DNA for the CDR3: TGTGCCAGCAGCTTAGGGACTACATCTGGTTTGGACATTCAGTACTTC. This gives the protein CASSLGTTSGLDIQYF. Supplemented by reference TRBV11-1 and TRBJ2-4, the full variable domain reads EAEVAQSPRYKITEKSQAVAFWCDPISGHATLYWYRQILGQGPELLVQFQDESVVDDSQLPKDRFSAERLKGVDSTLKIQPAELGDSAMYLCASSLGTTSGLDIQYFGAGTRLSVL.

The chain is built from TRBV7-2 and TRBJ1-6; TRBD1 agrees at 8 bases. Germline trimming cut 4 bases from V and 7 bases from J; bases unmatched to any gene: 3. Germline values: CDR1 SGHTA, CDR2 FQGNSA. The CDR3 covers 14 residues. CDR3 amino acids: CASSSGQENSPLHF. CDR3 bases: TGTGCCAGCAGCTCGGGACAGGAGAATTCACCCCTCCACTTT.

This chain joins TRBV11-2 and TRBJ2-1; 8 positions agree with TRBD2. V dropped 2 bases and J dropped 2; count of bases not matched to a gene: 5. The CDR3 is made up of 16 amino acids. In germline, CDR1 is SGHAT, CDR2 FQNNGV. The CDR3 sequence is CASSLIGSGTYNEQFF. For the CDR3, the DNA is TGTGCCAGCAGCTTAATCGGTAGCGGGACCTACAATGAGCAGTTCTTC.

The gene calls are TRBV7-2 and TRBJ2-5, with a tentative D call TRBD1 (5 bases). The CDR3 is 13 amino acids. CDR1 and CDR2 (germline): SGHTA, FQGNSA. Trimming stripped 6 bases from V and 5 bases from J, with 13 bases between. CDR3 DNA sequence: TGTGCCAGCAGTGTGGGGCTACGGGAGACCCAGTACTTC. Amino acid sequence: CASSVGLRETQYF.

The chain employs TRBV5-6 and TRBJ2-5; 8 bases match TRBD1. The V segment lost 4 bases and the J segment 1 base; nucleotides outside the gene matches: 6. Germline values: CDR1 SGHDT, CDR2 YYEEEE. The CDR3 is made up of 15 amino acids. The CDR3 DNA sequence: TGTGCCAGCAGCCGAGGACAGGGACTCCAAGAGACCCAGTACTTC. Translation gives CASSRGQGLQETQYF.

This chain links TRBV7-2 with TRBJ2-2; no definite D call. Germline loops: CDR1 SGHTA, CDR2 FQGNSA. V lost 2 bases and J lost 0, with 1 base in between. The CDR3 is made up of 13 amino acids. In DNA form, the CDR3 reads TGTGCCAGCAGCTTACCGAACACCGGGGAGCTGTTTTTT. As protein: CASSLPNTGELFF.

In regard to this clone: One junction end disagrees with the germline gene, perhaps due to a read error. In nucleotides, the CDR3 is TGTGCCAGCAGCGTAGGGACTGGCACGGATACGCAGTATTTT. It encodes CASSVGTGTDTQYF. The V call is TRBV9, the J call TRBJ2-3; perhaps TRBD2 as D (5 bases). The V gene's germline CDR1 is SGDLS and CDR2 YYNGEE. CDR3 length equals 14 residues.

The chain is built from TRBV10-1 and TRBJ1-5; D is undetermined. CDR3 length: 12 residues. V was cut by 7 bases and J by 0 bases, with 4 bases left in between. Germline V gene data show CDR1 as WNHNN and CDR2 as SYGVQD (reference sequence). The CDR3 bases are TGCGCCAGCACTAATAGCAATCAGCCCCAGCATTTT. It specifies CASTNSNQPQHF.

The chain has TRBV5-6 and TRBJ2-3, with 9 bases fitting TRBD2. With V trimmed by 7 bases and J by 6 bases, 9 bases remained unmatched. The CDR3 is 14 residues long. Per the germline V gene, CDR1 is SGHDT and CDR2 is YYEEEE. CDR3 residues: CASGIQRGADTQYF. In nucleotides, the CDR3 is TGTGCCAGCGGGATCCAGCGGGGGGCGGATACGCAGTATTTT.

This chain joins TRBV6-1 and TRBJ2-7; D is uncertain. The germline gives CDR1 MNHNS, CDR2 SASEGT. Trimming took off 4 bases at V and 0 bases at J, with 4 bases between the two ends. The CDR3 contains 12 residues. CDR3 nucleotide sequence: TGTGCCAGCAGTGCGTTCTCCTACGAGCAGTACTTC. This sequence encodes CASSAFSYEQYF.

This sequence joins TRBV29-1 and TRBJ1-1; a weak D match, TRBD1 (6 bases). This CDR3 has 12 amino acids. Trimming cost V 7 bases and J 1 base, with 10 bases left between them. The germline gives CDR1 SQVTM, CDR2 ANQGSEA. CDR3 DNA: TGCAGCGGGGAACAGGGGAACACTGAAGCTTTCTTT. Translating it yields CSGEQGNTEAFF.

The chain joins TRBV6-5 to TRBJ2-7, with 10 bases matching TRBD1. Germline V CDR1 and CDR2: MNHEY, SVGAGI. This CDR3 comprises 15 residues. The V gene end was trimmed by 0 bases and the J gene end by 2 bases; junction bases not matched to a gene: 1. Written as DNA, the CDR3 is TGTGCCAGCAGTTACTCGGGACAGGGGACCTACGAGCAGTACTTC. This sequence encodes CASSYSGQGTYEQYF.